The sequence of this T cell receptor beta chain was determined in a study of cytomegalovirus exposure and HLA in healthy donors. The V end was cut by 4 bases, the J end by 0 bases, with 16 bases between. The CDR3 covers 16 residues. Sequencing used immunoSEQ multiplex PCR; TCRdb keeps in-frame clones, though not all of them. The sample shows over 150,000 clones, around nine tenths of them seen only once. Comments on this clone: The antigen remains undetermined.

Findings and limits, study-wide: Reports showed the classifier diagnosing cytomegalovirus status with high specificity and sensitivity.

This TCR was sampled from a young woman in good health and CMV-seropositive. V usage is TRBV5-3 and J usage is TRBJ2-5; possibly TRBD2 for D (6 bases). TRBV5-3 is annotated as an ORF whose role is uncertain. Sequencing input: PBMCs. CDR3 residues: CARSMKLASHQETQYF. CDR3 sequence (DNA): TGTGCCAGAAGCATGAAACTAGCCTCACACCAAGAGACCCAGTACTTC.